The rows below give T cell receptor beta chains drawn from one sample of a study of blood T cells in healthy people across ages. From the 5' RACE reads, TCRdb called clonotypes with MiXCR, one entry per CDR3 protein. The sample contains around 1,800,000 distinct CDR3 sequences, about two fifths of which appear only once. The sample taken for sequencing was blood. These receptors were collected from a human donor in good health. CDR3s include the opening cysteine and the closing phenylalanine or tryptophan.

V gene: TRBV20-1; J gene: TRBJ1-5; CDR3 protein: CSARDGAGRGQPQHF
V gene: TRBV29-1; J gene: TRBJ2-4; CDR3 protein: CSVAGVLAKNIQYF
V gene: TRBV6-5; J gene: TRBJ2-1; CDR3 protein: CASRYSSEGSEQFF
V gene: TRBV27; J gene: TRBJ2-3; CDR3 protein: CASSLGGETDTQYF
V gene: TRBV28; J gene: TRBJ2-5; CDR3 protein: CASSLSFSRTVKETQYF
V gene: TRBV9; J gene: TRBJ1-2; CDR3 protein: CASSLPRQGTNYGYTF
V gene: TRBV5-1; J gene: TRBJ2-5; CDR3 protein: CASMSRTSGVQETQYF
V gene: TRBV10-3; J gene: TRBJ1-2; CDR3 protein: CAISESKNYGYTF
V gene: TRBV11-2; J gene: TRBJ2-1; CDR3 protein: CASSLILTGFGNEQFF
V gene: TRBV4-1; J gene: TRBJ2-1; CDR3 protein: CASSQRFGNEQFF
V gene: TRBV13; J gene: TRBJ1-1; CDR3 protein: CASIYLTGLNTEAFF
V gene: TRBV6-2/TRBV6-3; J gene: TRBJ2-7; CDR3 protein: CASSYSPVYEQYF
V gene: TRBV28; J gene: TRBJ1-4; CDR3 protein: CASAGAGGSEKLFF
V gene: TRBV7-9; J gene: TRBJ2-3; CDR3 protein: CASSLALFTSGTDTQYF
V gene: TRBV7-3; J gene: TRBJ2-3; CDR3 protein: CTSSPHGGTDTQYF
V gene: TRBV29-1; J gene: TRBJ1-1; CDR3 protein: CSVDPRTANTEAFF
V gene: TRBV10-3; J gene: TRBJ2-4; CDR3 protein: CAIRGREGDIQYF
V gene: TRBV11-1; J gene: TRBJ2-1; CDR3 protein: CATLGTDTQYFGPGTLGQPNEQFF
V gene: TRBV20-1; J gene: TRBJ1-1; CDR3 protein: CSAKRQNTEAFF
V gene: TRBV7-8; J gene: TRBJ2-2; CDR3 protein: CASSLRTSGDAGELFF
V gene: TRBV12-3/TRBV12-4; J gene: TRBJ1-4; CDR3 protein: CASSFVWQRDRGEKLFF
V gene: TRBV6-5; J gene: TRBJ1-2; CDR3 protein: CASSPWTGLDGYTF
V gene: TRBV4-3; J gene: TRBJ2-5; CDR3 protein: CASSQALTSRGAGGETQYF
V gene: TRBV20-1; J gene: TRBJ2-1; CDR3 protein: CSAHDRADEQFF
V gene: TRBV12-3/TRBV12-4; J gene: TRBJ1-1; CDR3 protein: CASTRDLPRQGKAFF
V gene: TRBV29-1; J gene: TRBJ2-3; CDR3 protein: CSVPVSTDTQYF
V gene: TRBV5-1; J gene: TRBJ2-3; CDR3 protein: CASSGARPGSFRADTQYF
V gene: TRBV5-6; J gene: TRBJ1-1; CDR3 protein: CASSSMDSTEAFF
V gene: TRBV6-2/TRBV6-3; J gene: TRBJ2-1; CDR3 protein: CASTPGQAYNEQFF
V gene: TRBV5-5; J gene: TRBJ2-7; CDR3 protein: CASSLAKEYYEQYF
V gene: TRBV20-1; J gene: TRBJ2-1; CDR3 protein: CSASSSGGIHEQFF
V gene: TRBV7-9; J gene: TRBJ1-1; CDR3 protein: CASSPRTDSLGNTEAFF
V gene: TRBV4-1; J gene: TRBJ2-4; CDR3 protein: CASSQPLEGAAKNIQYF
V gene: TRBV3-1; J gene: -; CDR3 protein: CASSQPYYEQYF
V gene: TRBV7-2; J gene: TRBJ2-1; CDR3 protein: CASSLFGLAGGGQFF
V gene: TRBV5-6; J gene: TRBJ2-7; CDR3 protein: CASSSGIQLLYEQYF
V gene: TRBV4-3; J gene: TRBJ2-1; CDR3 protein: CASSQGWVAGPHFGEQFF
V gene: TRBV6-5; J gene: -; CDR3 protein: CASKKQGTYEQYF
V gene: TRBV20-1; J gene: TRBJ2-3; CDR3 protein: CSARAFGTSTDTQYF
V gene: TRBV5-5; J gene: TRBJ2-1; CDR3 protein: CASSLGLRGLNNEQFF
V gene: TRBV3-1; J gene: TRBJ1-2; CDR3 protein: CASSQEWGQGYTF
V gene: TRBV20-1; J gene: TRBJ1-2; CDR3 protein: CSASDRFYGYTF
V gene: TRBV7-9; J gene: TRBJ2-3; CDR3 protein: CASSSGLAGAAITDTQYF
V gene: TRBV27; J gene: TRBJ2-7; CDR3 protein: CASSLFRPPKTYEQYF
V gene: TRBV5-1; J gene: TRBJ2-7; CDR3 protein: CASSLVYRDEQYF
V gene: TRBV18; J gene: TRBJ2-7; CDR3 protein: CASSRRSTYEQYF
V gene: TRBV7-2; J gene: TRBJ2-1; CDR3 protein: CASTNQAGGRSYNEQFF
V gene: TRBV18; J gene: TRBJ1-2; CDR3 protein: CASSPRPGHSNGYTF
V gene: TRBV9; J gene: TRBJ2-4; CDR3 protein: CASSVEVSGGGKNIQYF
V gene: TRBV7-9; J gene: TRBJ1-2; CDR3 protein: CASSLGYSNYGYTF